The 18 T cell receptor beta chains given below trace back to one sample, sequenced in a study of shared clonotypes between healthy human individuals. TCRdb keeps only in-frame clones here, not all; method: immunoSEQ multiplex PCR. The repertoire holds fewer than 1.8 million clones, with roughly 98.5% as singletons. The sample was naive CD4+ T cells sorted from blood. The subset denotes: CD45RA+ positively selected. These receptors all come from a man aged 25-40 years in good health.

V is TRBV6-5 and J is TRBJ2-7; 9 bases align to TRBD2. Germline CDR1 and CDR2: MNHEY and SVGAGI. The V gene end was trimmed by 4 bases and the J gene end by 3 bases; junction bases not matched to a gene: 1. This CDR3 comprises 13 residues. The CDR3 region is CASSSTSGYEQYF. The DNA of the CDR3 is TGTGCCAGCAGTTCGACTAGCGGCTACGAGCAGTACTTC.

This rearrangement joins TRBV7-2 to TRBJ2-7; D is ambiguous. Trimming left V 1 base short and J 4 bases short, with 8 bases between. Germline loops: CDR1 SGHTA, CDR2 FQGNSA. The CDR3 totals 13 residues. The CDR3 region has the DNA TGTGCCAGCAGCTTAGTTTCTCCTTACGAGCAGTACTTC. Its translation: CASSLVSPYEQYF.

The chain couples TRBV11-3 to TRBJ2-1; D not certain. The V gene's germline CDR1 is SGHNT and CDR2 YENEEA. The CDR3 spans 16 residues. With 5 bases removed from V and 6 bases from J, the gap between germline ends came to 20 bases. The CDR3 sequence: CASSPRPGIFGNEQFF. DNA for the CDR3: TGTGCCAGCAGCCCACGTCCCGGCATATTCGGCAATGAGCAGTTCTTC.

The chain carries TRBV27 and TRBJ2-3, with 9 bases that match TRBD2. Germline loops: CDR1 MNHEY, CDR2 SMNVEV (reference sequence). The CDR3 spans 15 residues. V was clipped by 4 bases and J by 3 bases; unmatched bases: 5. CDR3 loop: CASSSPSGTTDTQYF. CDR3 DNA: TGTGCCAGCAGTTCTCCTAGCGGGACTACAGATACGCAGTATTTT.

The chain is built from TRBV25-1 and TRBJ2-1; 10 bases are a match to TRBD1. The CDR3 is made up of 18 amino acids. The V gene's germline CDR1 is MGHDK and CDR2 SYGVNS. After removal of 5 bases from V and 0 bases from J, the junction contained 10 bases not matched to a gene. CDR3 sequence: CASSTGQGLLGSYNEQFF. For the CDR3, the DNA is TGTGCCAGCAGTACGGGACAGGGGTTACTGGGCTCCTACAATGAGCAGTTCTTC.

The rearrangement links TRBV7-8 to TRBJ1-1, with unresolved D. The length of the CDR3 is 12 residues. The germline V gene has CDR1 SGHVS and CDR2 FQNEAQ. The V and J ends lost 1 base and 7 bases respectively, with 7 bases between them. CDR3 protein: CASSLVGDEAFF. CDR3 nucleotide sequence: TGTGCCAGCAGCTTAGTTGGAGATGAAGCTTTCTTT. Complete variable domain (other parts from reference TRBV7-8 and TRBJ1-1): GAGVSQSPRYKVAKRGQDVALRCDPISGHVSLFWYQQALGQGPEFLTYFQNEAQLDKSGLPSDRFFAERPEGSVSTLKIQRTQQEDSAVYLCASSLVGDEAFFGQGTRLTVV.

The rearrangement uses TRBV28 and TRBJ1-5, with 7 bases identical to TRBD1. Germline CDR1 MDHEN, CDR2 SYDVKM. J lost 7 bases, V lost 6 bases, and 12 bases had no gene match. This CDR3 contains 15 residues. The CDR3 here is CASSRPGTAKQPQHF. The CDR3 DNA reads as TGTGCCAGCAGCCGACCAGGGACAGCGAAACAGCCCCAGCATTTT.

This chain connects TRBV5-1 to TRBJ2-1; TRBD2 agrees at 9 bases. The CDR3 covers 16 residues. V trimming: 4 bases; J trimming: 6 bases; junction bases outside the gene matches: 11. The V gene's germline CDR1 is SGHRS and CDR2 YFSETQ. CDR3 sequence: CASSVSGTSLGNEQFF. Here the CDR3 DNA reads TGCGCCAGCAGCGTCTCCGGGACTAGCCTCGGCAATGAGCAGTTCTTC.

The chain couples TRBV5-4 to TRBJ2-7; TRBD1 matches at 7 bases. Germline V CDR1 and CDR2: SGHNT, YYREEE (reference sequence). CDR3 length: 15 amino acids. V was clipped by 0 bases and J by 4 bases; unmatched bases: 7. As DNA, the CDR3 is TGTGCCAGCAGCTTGGCCAGGGACAGCAAATACGAGCAGTACTTC. It specifies CASSLARDSKYEQYF.

This chain joins TRBV4-1 and TRBJ2-7; 10 bases fit TRBD2. V shed 4 bases and J 4 bases; nucleotides not matched to a gene: 7. The CDR3 is 15 residues long. Germline assignment: CDR1 MGHRA and CDR2 YSYEKL. The CDR3 region has the DNA TGCGCCAGCAGCCGTGTACTAGCGGGATCGTACGAGCAGTACTTC. Encoded protein: CASSRVLAGSYEQYF.

V gene TRBV6-5 combines with J gene TRBJ1-5, with TRBD1 matching 9 bases. CDR3 length equals 15 residues. CDR1 MNHEY and CDR2 SVGAGI come from the germline V gene. The junction had 10 bases not matched to a gene; V was cut back by 6 bases and J by 7 bases. Here the CDR3 reads CASRPPGQGRQPQHF. DNA for the CDR3: TGTGCCAGCAGACCACCGGGACAGGGCAGGCAGCCCCAGCATTTT.

The rearrangement joins TRBV7-2 to TRBJ2-1, with TRBD2 identical over 8 bases. V was pared by 3 bases and J by 3 bases, with 7 bases of the junction left unmatched. This CDR3 has 16 residues. Germline CDR1 and CDR2: SGHTA and FQGNSA. This CDR3 reads CASSFYLAGLYNEQFF. The CDR3 DNA sequence: TGTGCCAGCAGCTTTTACCTAGCGGGTCTCTACAATGAGCAGTTCTTC.

The V call is TRBV14, the J call TRBJ2-1; D is unresolved. Germline V gives CDR1 SGHDN, CDR2 FVKESK. The CDR3 consists of 17 residues. V dropped 4 bases and J dropped 6 bases, with 22 bases sitting between them. CDR3 residues: CASSLPSTAFIPNEQFF. CDR3 sequence (DNA): TGTGCCAGCAGCCTACCTTCTACAGCGTTTATACCCAATGAGCAGTTCTTC.

The rearrangement joins TRBV6-6 to TRBJ1-4; 8 nucleotides line up with TRBD1. Per the germline V gene, CDR1 is MNHNY and CDR2 is SVGAGI (reference sequence). The length of the CDR3 is 16 residues. J gave up 6 bases and V 7 bases, and 13 bases lay outside the gene matches. In nucleotides, the CDR3 is TGTGCCAGCAAATGGGGCTTCCACAGGGGGGATGAAAAACTGTTTTTT. This translates into CASKWGFHRGDEKLFF.

This chain joins TRBV28 and TRBJ1-5, with TRBD1 matching 9 bases. The V and J ends lost 5 bases and 6 bases, in that order; junction bases with no gene match: 8. CDR1 is MDHEN, CDR2 SYDVKM, per germline. The CDR3 contains 15 residues. The CDR3 coding sequence is TGTGCCAGCAGTATACAGGGGGCTGAGAGTCAGCCCCAGCATTTT. Protein: CASSIQGAESQPQHF.

The rearrangement links TRBV7-2 to TRBJ2-7; 7 positions match TRBD1. The CDR3 covers 15 residues. Losses at the gene ends were 1 base for V and 3 bases for J; bases not matched to a gene: 6. Germline CDR1 and CDR2: SGHTA and FQGNSA. CDR3 sequence: CASSLGRTGSYEQYF. The CDR3 region has the DNA TGTGCCAGCAGCTTAGGCAGGACAGGCAGCTACGAGCAGTACTTC.

This chain joins TRBV5-6 and TRBJ1-4; D unresolved. CDR3 size: 15 residues. Trimming took off 1 base at V and 6 bases at J, with 13 bases between the two ends. Looked up from germline, CDR1 is SGHDT and CDR2 is YYEEEE. CDR3 residues: CASSLRATIHEKLFF. CDR3 sequence (DNA): TGTGCCAGCAGCTTGAGGGCAACAATTCATGAAAAACTGTTTTTT.

This clone was seen a single time. This chain joins TRBV11-2 and TRBJ2-2; 8 bases are shared with TRBD1. V gave up 5 bases and J gave up 6 bases; unmatched junction bases: 5. The germline CDR1 and CDR2 sequences are SGHAT and FQNNGV. The CDR3 consists of 14 residues. CDR3 loop: CASSRDRSAGELFF. As DNA, the CDR3 is TGTGCCAGCAGCCGGGACAGGAGCGCCGGGGAGCTGTTTTTT.